This TCR beta chain was sequenced in a study of T cells after yellow fever vaccination. This clonotype was observed at least ten times. Antigen: not known. TCRdb reanalysed the 5' RACE reads using MiXCR and keeps one entry per CDR3 protein. The sample yields some 100,000 distinct CDR3 sequences, about 6.8% seen once. The V gene lost 2 bases and the J gene lost 0 bases, with 8 bases spanning the gap. The CDR3 has 14 residues. Whole-study findings and limits: Booster sampling recovered most clones from primary vaccination (96% CD4, roughly 86% CD8).

J is TRBJ2-7 and V is TRBV12-3 or TRBV12-4; D not resolved. The sequence was obtained from a man aged 18-30 years who received the YFV17D yellow fever vaccine. The source material was CD4+ T cells sorted from PBMCs, sampled about 41 days after the first yellow fever vaccination. As DNA, the CDR3 is TGTGCCAGCAGTTTAAGCTATTCCTCCTACGAGCAGTACTTC. Translation gives CASSLSYSSYEQYF.